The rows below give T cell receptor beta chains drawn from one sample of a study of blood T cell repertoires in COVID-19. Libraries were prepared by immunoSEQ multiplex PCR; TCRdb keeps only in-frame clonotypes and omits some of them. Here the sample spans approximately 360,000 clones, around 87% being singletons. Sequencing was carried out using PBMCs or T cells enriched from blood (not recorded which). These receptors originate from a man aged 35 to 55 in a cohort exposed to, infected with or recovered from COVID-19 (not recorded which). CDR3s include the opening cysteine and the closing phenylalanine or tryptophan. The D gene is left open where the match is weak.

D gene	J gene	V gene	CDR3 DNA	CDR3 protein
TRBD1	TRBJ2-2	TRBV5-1	TGCGCCAGCAGCTTGGACACAGGGGTAGGGACCGGGGAGCTGTTTTTT	CASSLDTGVGTGELFF
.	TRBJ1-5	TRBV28	TGTGCCAGCAGTTTACCCAGCGGCACCTATCAGCCCCAGCATTTT	CASSLPSGTYQPQHF
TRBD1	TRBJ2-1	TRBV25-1	TGTGCCAGCACGGACAGGGGGCTCGGTGAGCAGTTCTTC	CASTDRGLGEQFF
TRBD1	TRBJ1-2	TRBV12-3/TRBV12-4	TGTGCCAGCAGTTCAGACAGGGCTGGCTACACCTTC	CASSSDRAGYTF
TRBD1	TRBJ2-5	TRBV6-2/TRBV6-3	TGTGCCAGCAGTTACTTAGCGACAGGGGAAGAGACCCAGTACTTC	CASSYLATGEETQYF
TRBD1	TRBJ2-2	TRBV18	TGTGCCAGCTCATCGTCCCGGGACAGGGCTTACTACTCCGGGGAGCTGTTTTTT	CASSSSRDRAYYSGELFF
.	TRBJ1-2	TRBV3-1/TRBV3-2	TGTGCCAGCAGCCAAGTTGGGGGGGTTGTTGGCTACACCTTC	CASSQVGGVVGYTF
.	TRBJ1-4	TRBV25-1	TGTGCCAGCAGCCAGATCGAGGTGACTAATGAAAAACTGTTTTTT	CASSQIEVTNEKLFF
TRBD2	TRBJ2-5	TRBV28	TGTGCCAGCAGTTTCGGGGGGGAGACCCAGTACTTC	CASSFGGETQYF
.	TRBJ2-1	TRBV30	TGTGCCTGGAGTGCAGGATACAATGAGCAGTTCTTC	CAWSAGYNEQFF